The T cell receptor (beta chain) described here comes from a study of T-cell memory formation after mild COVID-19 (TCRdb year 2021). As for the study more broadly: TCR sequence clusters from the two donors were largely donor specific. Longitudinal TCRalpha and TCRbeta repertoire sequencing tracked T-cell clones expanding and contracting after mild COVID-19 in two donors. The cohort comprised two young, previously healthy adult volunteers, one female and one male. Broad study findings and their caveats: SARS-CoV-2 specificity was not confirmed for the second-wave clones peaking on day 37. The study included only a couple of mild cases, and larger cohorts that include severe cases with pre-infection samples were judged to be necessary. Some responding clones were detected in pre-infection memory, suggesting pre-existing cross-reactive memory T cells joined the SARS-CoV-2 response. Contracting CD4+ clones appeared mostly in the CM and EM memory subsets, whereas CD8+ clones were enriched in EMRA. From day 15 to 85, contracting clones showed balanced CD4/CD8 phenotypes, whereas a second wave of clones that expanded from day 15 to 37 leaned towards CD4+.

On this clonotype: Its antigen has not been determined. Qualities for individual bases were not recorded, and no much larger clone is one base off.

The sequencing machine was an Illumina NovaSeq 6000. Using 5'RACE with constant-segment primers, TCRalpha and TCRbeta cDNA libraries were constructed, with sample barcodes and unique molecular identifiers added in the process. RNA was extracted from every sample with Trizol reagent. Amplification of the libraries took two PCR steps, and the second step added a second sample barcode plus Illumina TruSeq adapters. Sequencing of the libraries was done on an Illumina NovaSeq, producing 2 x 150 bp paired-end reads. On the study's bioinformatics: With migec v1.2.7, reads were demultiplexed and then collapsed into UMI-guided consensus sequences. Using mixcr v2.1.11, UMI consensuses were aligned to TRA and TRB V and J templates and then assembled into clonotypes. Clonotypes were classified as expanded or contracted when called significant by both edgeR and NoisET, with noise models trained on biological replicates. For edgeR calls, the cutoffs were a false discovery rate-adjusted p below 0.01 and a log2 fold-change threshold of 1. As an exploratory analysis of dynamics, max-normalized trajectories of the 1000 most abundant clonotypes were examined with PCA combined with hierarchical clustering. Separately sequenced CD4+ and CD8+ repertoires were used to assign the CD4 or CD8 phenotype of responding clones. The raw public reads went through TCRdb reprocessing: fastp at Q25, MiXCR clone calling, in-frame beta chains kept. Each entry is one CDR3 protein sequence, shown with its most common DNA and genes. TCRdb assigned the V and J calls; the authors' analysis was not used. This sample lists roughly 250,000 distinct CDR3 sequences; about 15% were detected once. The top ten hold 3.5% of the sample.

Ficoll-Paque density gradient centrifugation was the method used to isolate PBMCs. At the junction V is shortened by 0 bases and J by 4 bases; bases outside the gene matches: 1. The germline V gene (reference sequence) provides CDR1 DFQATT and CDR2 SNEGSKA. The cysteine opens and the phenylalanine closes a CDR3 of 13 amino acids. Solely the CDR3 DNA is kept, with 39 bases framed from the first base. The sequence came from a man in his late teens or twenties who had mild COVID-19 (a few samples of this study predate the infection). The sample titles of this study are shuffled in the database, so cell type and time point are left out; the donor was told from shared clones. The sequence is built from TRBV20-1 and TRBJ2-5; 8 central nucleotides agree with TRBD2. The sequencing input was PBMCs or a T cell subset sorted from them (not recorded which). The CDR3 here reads CSARDTSGETQYF. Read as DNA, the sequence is TGCAGTGCTAGAGACACTAGCGGAGAGACCCAGTACTTC.